The source of this T cell receptor beta chain is a study of OX40 agonist ivuxolimab in advanced cancers. Study information: Subjects had a mean age of about 65 years, with a range of about 23 to 90; around 84% were male. Regarding the study as a whole: What antigens the expanded peripheral T cells recognized was never established. In a subset of nonresponders, normalized T-cell clonal expansion was also low. The mean number of expanded clones was higher in CD8+ T cells than in CD4+.

The method was immunoSEQ multiplex PCR; TCRdb's version includes in-frame clones alone and lacks a portion of them. This table has 70,000 or so clones, 80% to 95% appearing once. The ends were cut back, 4 bases at V and 5 bases at J, with 11 bases in the middle. Germline V gene lookup returns CDR1 SGHTA and CDR2 FQGNSA. The CDR3 length is 13 residues. To note about this clone: Its antigen is as yet unknown.

The sequence came from an adult with an advanced solid tumor such as melanoma, head and neck, liver or kidney cancer. The specimen was CD4+ or CD8+ T cells sorted from blood, collected in a trial of the OX40 agonist ivuxolimab. The chain uses TRBV7-2 and TRBJ2-5; D may be TRBD1 or TRBD2 (5 bases each). In DNA form, the CDR3 reads TGTGCCAGCAGCTCGGGACCCCGCGAGACCCAGTACTTC. Its translation: CASSSGPRETQYF.